What follows is one T cell receptor beta chain and its context. The data belong to a study of shared clonotypes between healthy human individuals. The table came from immunoSEQ multiplex PCR; TCRdb's copy has only in-frame clones and leaves some out. The data contain a few hundred thousand clones, around 79% of them seen just once; the ten biggest clones take up about 10%. Germline V gene lookup returns CDR1 MNHNS and CDR2 SASEGT. Trimming cost V 6 bases and J 6 bases, with 9 bases left between them. The CDR3 contains 11 residues. The rearrangement links TRBV6-1 to TRBJ2-7; D remains ambiguous. Sequencing used memory CD4+ T cells sorted from blood. As for subset: CD45RA-negative fraction. The receptor was derived from a man aged 25-40 years in good health. The CDR3 protein is CASSTTAEQYF. For the CDR3, the DNA is TGTGCCAGCAGCACCACAGCCGAGCAGTACTTC.